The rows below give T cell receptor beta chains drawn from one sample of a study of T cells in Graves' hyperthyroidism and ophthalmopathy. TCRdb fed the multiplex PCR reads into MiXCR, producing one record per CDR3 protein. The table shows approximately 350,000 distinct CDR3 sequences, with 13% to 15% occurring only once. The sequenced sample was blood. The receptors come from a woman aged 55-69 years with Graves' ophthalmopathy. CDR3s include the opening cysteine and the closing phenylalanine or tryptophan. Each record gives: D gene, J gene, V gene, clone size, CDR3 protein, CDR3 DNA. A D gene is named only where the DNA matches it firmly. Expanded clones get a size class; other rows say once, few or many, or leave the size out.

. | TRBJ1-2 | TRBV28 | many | CASSLMADGYTF | TGTGCCAGCAGTTTAATGGCCGATGGCTACACCTTC
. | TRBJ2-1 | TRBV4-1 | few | CASSQTGARGYEQFF | TGCGCCAGCAGCCAAACCGGGGCCCGAGGATATGAGCAGTTCTTC
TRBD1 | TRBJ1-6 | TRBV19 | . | CASSAGTGGASYNSPLHF | TGTGCCAGTAGTGCCGGGACAGGGGGCGCATCCTATAATTCACCCCTCCACTTT
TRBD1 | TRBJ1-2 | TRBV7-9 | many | CASSLGLPTGVNYGYTF | TGTGCCAGCAGCTTAGGTCTCCCGACAGGGGTAAACTATGGCTACACCTTC
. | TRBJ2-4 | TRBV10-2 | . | CASASPAGEYF | TGCGCCAGCGCATCCCCGGCGGGTGAGTACTTC
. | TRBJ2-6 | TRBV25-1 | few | CASSSGPPGANVLTF | TGTGCCAGCAGTTCTGGGCCCCCCGGGGCCAACGTCCTGACTTTC
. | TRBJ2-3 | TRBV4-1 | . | CASSQSPKDTQYF | TGCGCCAGCAGCCAATCACCTAAAGATACGCAGTATTTT
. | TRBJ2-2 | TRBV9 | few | CASSAGVSPGELFF | TGTGCCAGCAGCGCGGGGGTATCCCCCGGGGAGCTGTTTTTT
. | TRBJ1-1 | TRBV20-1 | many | CSAPRGSTEAFF | TGCAGTGCCCCACGAGGTAGCACTGAAGCTTTCTTT
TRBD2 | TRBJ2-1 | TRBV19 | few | CASTSRTSEQFF | TGTGCCAGTACCTCTCGGACTAGCGAGCAGTTCTTC
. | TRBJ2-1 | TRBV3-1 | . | CAGSEEDVAGYYNEQFF | TGTGCCGGCAGCGAAGAAGATGTCGCGGGATACTACAATGAGCAGTTCTTC
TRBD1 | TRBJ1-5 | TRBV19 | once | CAWTGLGQPQHF | TGTGCCTGGACAGGGTTGGGTCAGCCCCAGCATTTT
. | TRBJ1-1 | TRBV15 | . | CATSRDLGNTEALF | TGTGCCACCAGCAGAGATTTAGGGAACACTGAAGCTCTCTTT
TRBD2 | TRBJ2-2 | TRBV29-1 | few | CSGSSGSGTGELFF | TGCAGCGGTAGTAGCGGGAGCGGGACCGGGGAGCTGTTTTTT
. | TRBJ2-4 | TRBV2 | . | CASMGAGDIQYF | TGTGCCAGCATGGGGGCAGGGGACATTCAGTACTTC
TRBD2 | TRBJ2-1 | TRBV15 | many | CATSRGWGPRGDNEQFF | TGTGCCACCAGCAGAGGTTGGGGACCACGGGGGGACAATGAGCAGTTCTTC
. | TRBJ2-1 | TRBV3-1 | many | CASSHQTPFSEQFF | TGTGCCAGCAGCCACCAGACTCCTTTCAGTGAGCAGTTCTTC
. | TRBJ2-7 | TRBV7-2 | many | CASSRTYEQYF | TGTGCCAGCAGCCGTACCTACGAGCAGTACTTC
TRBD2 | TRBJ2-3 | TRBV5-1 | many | CASRLTSGYTDTQYF | TGCGCCAGCAGATTGACTAGCGGATACACAGATACGCAGTATTTT
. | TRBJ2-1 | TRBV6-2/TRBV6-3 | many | CASSYPGGENNEQFF | TGTGCCAGCAGTTACCCCGGCGGTGAAAACAATGAGCAGTTCTTC
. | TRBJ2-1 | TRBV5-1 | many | CASSWGAGDNEQFF | TGCGCCAGCAGCTGGGGAGCAGGGGACAATGAGCAGTTCTTC
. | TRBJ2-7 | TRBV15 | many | CATSRDRGGASYEQYF | TGTGCCACCAGCAGAGATAGGGGTGGGGCCTCCTACGAGCAGTACTTC
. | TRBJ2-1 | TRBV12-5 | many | CASGLANSYNEQFF | TGTGCTAGTGGGCTAGCGAACTCCTACAATGAGCAGTTCTTC
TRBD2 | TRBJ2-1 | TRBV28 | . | CASSPSWTSGVKNEQFF | TGTGCCAGCAGTCCGAGCTGGACTAGCGGAGTTAAAAATGAGCAGTTCTTC
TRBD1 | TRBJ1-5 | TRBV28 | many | CASSLRGPGNQPQHF | TGTGCCAGCAGTTTGAGGGGGCCAGGCAATCAGCCCCAGCATTTT
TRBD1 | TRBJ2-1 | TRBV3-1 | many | CASSPRRQGHEQFF | TGTGCCAGCAGCCCGCGAAGACAGGGCCATGAGCAGTTCTTC
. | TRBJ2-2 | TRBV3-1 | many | CASSPTVTGELFF | TGTGCCAGCAGCCCGACCGTCACCGGGGAGCTGTTTTTT
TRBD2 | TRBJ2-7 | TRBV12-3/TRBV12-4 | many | CASSLPAGGPDEQYF | TGTGCCAGCAGTTTACCGGCGGGAGGTCCGGACGAGCAGTACTTC
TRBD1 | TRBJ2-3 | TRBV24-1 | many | CATSDGDRRGTDTQYF | TGTGCCACCAGTGATGGGGACAGGCGGGGCACAGATACGCAGTATTTT
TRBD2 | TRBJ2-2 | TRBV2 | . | CASSYGLAGPYTGELFF | TGTGCCAGCAGCTATGGACTAGCGGGACCATACACCGGGGAGCTGTTTTTT
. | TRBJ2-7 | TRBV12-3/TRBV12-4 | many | CASGGSRDEQYF | TGTGCCAGCGGTGGTAGCAGGGACGAGCAGTACTTC
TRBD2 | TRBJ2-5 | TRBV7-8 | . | CASSLAGTSPGETQYF | TGTGCCAGCAGCTTAGCCGGGACTAGCCCCGGGGAGACCCAGTACTTC
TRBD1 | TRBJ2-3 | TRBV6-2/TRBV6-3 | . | CASSPRDRGHNTQYF | TGTGCCAGCAGCCCCAGGGACAGGGGGCATAATACGCAGTATTTT
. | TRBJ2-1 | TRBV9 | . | CASSAEAYVSYNEQFF | TGTGCCAGCAGCGCCGAAGCATATGTCTCCTACAATGAGCAGTTCTTC
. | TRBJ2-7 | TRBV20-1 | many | CSARQGSEQYF | TGCAGTGCTAGGCAGGGGTCCGAGCAGTACTTC
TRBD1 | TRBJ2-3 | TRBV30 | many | CACSRGQGSDTQYF | TGTGCCTGCTCGCGGGGACAGGGATCGGATACGCAGTATTTT
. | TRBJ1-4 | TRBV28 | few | CASSQTNEKLFF | TGTGCCAGCAGTCAAACTAATGAAAAACTGTTTTTT
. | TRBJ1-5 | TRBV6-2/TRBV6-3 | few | CASRGTDNQPQHF | TGTGCCAGCAGGGGGACGGACAATCAGCCCCAGCATTTT
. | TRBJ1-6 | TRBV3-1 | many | CASSQGLRVYNSPLHF | TGTGCCAGCAGCCAAGGGTTGAGGGTGTACAATTCACCCCTCCACTTT
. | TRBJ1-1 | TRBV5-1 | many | CASSLEVDTEAFF | TGCGCCAGCAGCTTGGAGGTGGACACTGAAGCTTTCTTT
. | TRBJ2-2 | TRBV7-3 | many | CASSPTRNTGELFF | TGTGCCAGCAGCCCTACGAGAAACACCGGGGAGCTGTTTTTT
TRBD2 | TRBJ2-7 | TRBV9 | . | CASSAGGGRPTYEQYF | TGTGCCAGCAGCGCTGGGGGCGGGAGGCCCACCTACGAGCAGTACTTC
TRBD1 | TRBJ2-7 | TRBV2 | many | CASIPGQGNYEQYF | TGTGCCAGCATTCCGGGACAGGGGAACTACGAGCAGTACTTC
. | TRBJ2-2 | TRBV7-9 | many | CASSFAGLYTGELFF | TGTGCCAGCAGCTTCGCGGGACTTTACACCGGGGAGCTGTTTTTT
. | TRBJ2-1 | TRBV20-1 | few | CSAGHREQFF | TGCAGTGCTGGTCATCGAGAGCAGTTCTTC
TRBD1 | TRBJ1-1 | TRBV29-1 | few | CSVGDREARVEAFF | TGCAGCGTTGGCGACAGGGAGGCCCGCGTTGAAGCTTTCTTT
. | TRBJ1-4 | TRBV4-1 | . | CASSPGQENEKLFF | TGCGCCAGCAGCCCCGGGCAAGAGAATGAAAAACTGTTTTTT
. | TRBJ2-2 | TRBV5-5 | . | CASSQRHPNTGELFF | TGTGCCAGCAGCCAGAGACACCCAAACACCGGGGAGCTGTTTTTT
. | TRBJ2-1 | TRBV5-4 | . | CASNPGGTAGVNNEQFF | TGTGCCAGCAACCCTGGGGGGACAGCGGGAGTAAACAATGAGCAGTTCTTC
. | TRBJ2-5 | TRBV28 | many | CASEASPQGRETQYF | TGTGCCAGCGAAGCCTCCCCTCAGGGAAGAGAGACCCAGTACTTC
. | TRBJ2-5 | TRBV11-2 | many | CASSLDSLQETQYF | TGTGCCAGCAGCTTAGACAGCCTACAAGAGACCCAGTACTTC
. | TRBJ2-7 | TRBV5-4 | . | CASSLFPLEQYF | TGTGCCAGCAGCTTGTTCCCGCTCGAGCAGTACTTC
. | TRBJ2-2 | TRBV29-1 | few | CSVLRVGTGELFF | TGCAGCGTTCTCAGGGTCGGCACCGGGGAGCTGTTTTTT
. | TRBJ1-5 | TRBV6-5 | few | CASSYSGGEGYQPQHF | TGTGCCAGCAGTTACTCGGGGGGCGAAGGTTATCAGCCCCAGCATTTT